Presented here are 23 T cell receptor beta chains from one specimen sequenced in a study of cytomegalovirus exposure and HLA in healthy donors. Assay used: immunoSEQ multiplex PCR; TCRdb lists only in-frame clones, some missing. The sample lists 100,000 to 150,000 clones, approximately 86% occurring once. The sequenced sample consisted of PBMCs. The receptors come from a man aged 18 to 29 in good health and CMV-seropositive.

The chain employs TRBV10-3 and TRBJ2-1; 12 bases align to TRBD2. The ends lost 5 bases at V and 5 bases at J; junction bases unmatched: 1. The CDR3 runs to 14 residues. CDR1 is ENHRY, CDR2 SYGVKD, per germline. The DNA of the CDR3 is TGTGCCATCAGTTGGACTAGCGGGGACAATGAGCAGTTCTTC. It translates to CAISWTSGDNEQFF.

The chain links TRBV9 to TRBJ1-1; tentative D call: TRBD1 (5 bases). V was pared by 0 bases and J by 7 bases, with 13 bases between. The CDR3 is made up of 14 amino acids. Germline-derived CDR1 and CDR2 are SGDLS and YYNGEE. The CDR3 nucleotides are TGTGCCAGCAGCGTAGCTCCGGGGGTGGGTGAAGCTTTCTTT. Protein sequence: CASSVAPGVGEAFF.

This clone was detected once. CDR3 DNA: TGCGCCAGCAGTCTAGTCACAGATACGCAGTATTTT. Translation: CASSLVTDTQYF. The chain has TRBV5-1 and TRBJ2-3; D not certain. V was clipped by 5 bases and J by 2 bases, with 6 bases between them. The CDR3 runs 12 residues. From germline, CDR1 is SGHRS and CDR2 YFSETQ.

V and J are TRBV28 and TRBJ1-1; tentatively, D is TRBD1 (6 bases). CDR1 is MDHEN and CDR2 is SYDVKM in the germline V gene. This CDR3 is 16 amino acids long. Trimming stripped 1 base from V and 1 base from J, with 13 bases between. The CDR3 sequence is CASSLSWTAENTEAFF. The CDR3 DNA reads TGTGCCAGCAGTTTATCCTGGACAGCTGAGAACACTGAAGCTTTCTTT.

CDR3 nucleotide sequence: TGTGCCAGCAGTTTACTGGCCACAGGGAGAAATTCTGAAGCTTTCTTT. This translates into CASSLLATGRNSEAFF. This chain connects TRBV27 to TRBJ1-1, with D possibly being TRBD1 (6 bases). This CDR3 comprises 16 residues. Deletions cut 2 bases from V and 6 bases from J, with 19 bases between. The germline CDR1 and CDR2 sequences are MNHEY and SMNVEV (reference sequence).

The V call is TRBV10-3, the J call TRBJ2-5; possible D gene TRBD1, 5 bases. The CDR3 is 12 residues long. V was cut by 6 bases and J by 3 bases, with 8 bases left in between. Germline lookup yields CDR1 ENHRY and CDR2 SYGVKD. The CDR3 coding sequence is TGTGCCATCAGGGGGCTAGAAGAGACCCAGTACTTC. It translates to CAIRGLEETQYF.

This sequence joins TRBV14 and TRBJ2-7; no firm D call. The germline V and J ends were trimmed by 1 base and 2 bases, with 6 bases remaining between them. Germline values: CDR1 SGHDN, CDR2 FVKESK. This CDR3 is built from 13 residues. Here the CDR3 reads CASSQGQTYEQYF. Here the CDR3 DNA reads TGTGCCAGCAGCCAAGGTCAGACCTACGAGCAGTACTTC.

The genes are TRBV27 and TRBJ2-2; no definite D call. CDR3 size: 15 residues. The V gene lost 10 bases and the J gene lost 2 bases, with 17 bases spanning the gap. CDR1 and CDR2 from the germline V gene are MNHEY and SMNVEV (reference sequence). CDR3 bases: TGTGCCACTAGGTCTGAGACGACCAACACCGGGGAGCTGTTTTTT. Translating gives CATRSETTNTGELFF.

The chain is built from TRBV29-1 and TRBJ1-1; D remains unclear. Germline-derived CDR1 and CDR2 are SQVTM and ANQGSEA. Trimming took off 4 bases at V and 11 bases at J, with 20 bases between the two ends. This CDR3 is built from 13 residues. CDR3 sequence reads: CSVVAGGVWPAFF. The CDR3 DNA reads TGCAGCGTTGTTGCAGGCGGGGTTTGGCCGGCTTTCTTT. The entire variable domain, with the rest obtained from reference TRBV29-1 and TRBJ1-1, is as follows: SAVISQKPSRDICQRGTSLTIQCQVDSQVTMMFWYRQQPGQSLTLIATANQGSEATYESGFVIDKFPISRPNLTFSTLTVSNMSPEDSSIYLCSVVAGGVWPAFFGQGTRLTVV.

V gene TRBV9 combines with J gene TRBJ1-6, with TRBD1 matching over 9 bases. V shed 0 bases and J 9 bases; nucleotides not matched to a gene: 1. The CDR3 consists of 14 residues. Germline-derived CDR1 and CDR2 are SGDLS and YYNGEE. The CDR3 nucleotides read TGTGCCAGCAGCGTAGGGACAGGGGCTTCACCCCTCCACTTT. Its translation: CASSVGTGASPLHF.

The chain joins TRBV11-2 to TRBJ1-2, with D maybe TRBD1 (5 bases). CDR1 and CDR2 (germline): SGHAT, FQNNGV. CDR3 length: 15 amino acids. V lost 4 bases and J 1 base, leaving 13 bases between the germline ends. The CDR3 here is CASSSQWGFNYGYTF. CDR3 sequence (DNA): TGTGCCAGCAGCTCCCAGTGGGGCTTTAACTATGGCTACACCTTC.

V is TRBV29-1 and J is TRBJ1-1; a weak D match, TRBD1 (6 bases). Germline V gene lookup returns CDR1 SQVTM and CDR2 ANQGSEA. The CDR3 runs 13 residues. The V and J ends lost 7 bases and 0 bases respectively, with 12 bases between them. CDR3 loop: CSEGGTVNTEAFF. CDR3 DNA: TGCAGCGAGGGGGGGACGGTGAACACTGAAGCTTTCTTT.

This clone was detected only a few times. The chain employs TRBV28 and TRBJ1-6; TRBD1 matches 12 bases. Germline assignment: CDR1 MDHEN and CDR2 SYDVKM. J gave up 14 bases and V 4 bases, and 3 bases lay outside the gene matches. This CDR3 contains 13 residues. The CDR3: CASSSGQGASLHF. In nucleotides, the CDR3 is TGTGCCAGCAGTTCGGGACAGGGGGCTTCCCTCCACTTT.

This chain connects TRBV28 to TRBJ1-1; D not certain. The germline V and J ends were trimmed by 4 bases and 5 bases, with 11 bases remaining between them. CDR3 size: 13 residues. In germline, CDR1 is MDHEN, CDR2 SYDVKM. CDR3 amino acids: CASSSPVRTEAFF. CDR3 nucleotides: TGTGCCAGCAGTTCCCCTGTGAGGACTGAAGCTTTCTTT.

This clone was found once. V gene TRBV4-1 combines with J gene TRBJ1-2; 9 positions match TRBD1. The trim removed 4 bases at V and 4 bases at J, leaving 4 bases unmatched. Per germline, CDR1 MGHRA and CDR2 YSYEKL. The CDR3 has 14 residues. This chain's CDR3 is CASSPPGQGYGYTF. The CDR3 nucleotides are TGCGCCAGCAGCCCACCGGGACAGGGCTATGGCTACACCTTC.

This clone was picked up one time. The chain joins TRBV5-1 to TRBJ2-7; possible D gene TRBD2, 5 bases. This CDR3 is built from 12 residues. The germline V gene encodes CDR1 SGHRS and CDR2 YFSETQ. Trimming took off 4 bases at V and 3 bases at J, with 8 bases between the two ends. CDR3 nucleotide sequence: TGCGCCAGCAGCGGGAGTTTCTACGAGCAGTACTTC. This encodes CASSGSFYEQYF.

This rearrangement joins TRBV4-1 to TRBJ1-1; possibly TRBD1 for D (6 bases). Germline values: CDR1 MGHRA, CDR2 YSYEKL. V was trimmed by 5 bases and J by 7 bases, leaving 17 bases between them. The CDR3 runs 14 residues. The chain's CDR3 is CASSSNTGWNEAFF. Written as DNA, the CDR3 is TGCGCCAGCAGCTCTAATACAGGGTGGAATGAAGCTTTCTTT.

The chain joins TRBV9 to TRBJ2-2; D is perhaps TRBD1 (5 bases). The CDR3 loop spans 14 amino acids. Trimming shortened V by 1 base and J by 4 bases, and 8 bases separated the two germline ends. Germline-derived CDR1 and CDR2 are SGDLS and YYNGEE. CDR3 residues: CASSVKGATGELFF. The CDR3 nucleotides are TGTGCCAGCAGCGTAAAAGGGGCCACCGGGGAGCTGTTTTTT.

The chain joins TRBV19 to TRBJ1-1, with TRBD1 matching 7 bases. Germline V gene data show CDR1 as LNHDA and CDR2 as SQIVND (reference sequence). The V gene end was trimmed by 4 bases and the J gene end by 0 bases; junction bases not matched to a gene: 2. The CDR3 is made up of 14 amino acids. The CDR3 nucleotides read TGTGCCAGTAGTACGGACAGGTTGAACACTGAAGCTTTCTTT. Translated, it gives CASSTDRLNTEAFF.

The chain uses TRBV25-1 and TRBJ1-2, with TRBD1 identical over 10 bases. This CDR3 is built from 14 residues. V shed 0 bases and J 8 bases; nucleotides not matched to a gene: 3. From germline, CDR1 is MGHDK and CDR2 SYGVNS. CDR3 residues: CASSEYGTGEGYTF. The CDR3 DNA reads TGTGCCAGCAGTGAATATGGGACAGGGGAAGGCTACACCTTC.

This clone showed up just once. V and J are TRBV7-2 and TRBJ2-1, with 11 positions matching TRBD2. Germline V gives CDR1 SGHTA, CDR2 FQGNSA. The CDR3 extends over 14 amino acids. J was trimmed by 10 bases and V by 5 bases; bases with no gene match: 7. Here the CDR3 DNA reads TGTGCCAGCAGCGCTAGCGGGGGGTTTTTGGAGCAGTTCTTC. Amino acid sequence: CASSASGGFLEQFF.

The chain joins TRBV27 to TRBJ2-7; TRBD1 is a possible D gene (6 bases). Germline assignment: CDR1 MNHEY and CDR2 SMNVEV (reference sequence). The CDR3 has 15 residues. The V end was cut by 1 base, the J end by 6 bases, with 16 bases between. DNA for the CDR3: TGTGCCAGCAGTTTATGGGGGCCACAGGCGGGCGAGCAGTACTTC. It codes for CASSLWGPQAGEQYF.

The chain combines TRBV4-2 with TRBJ2-7; 13 bases align to TRBD2. After removal of 4 bases from V and 1 base from J, the junction contained 7 bases not matched to a gene. The CDR3 is made up of 17 amino acids. Germline V gives CDR1 LGHNA, CDR2 YNFKEQ. CDR3 loop: CASSPRTSGGLSYEQYF. DNA for the CDR3: TGTGCCAGCAGCCCTAGGACTAGCGGGGGATTATCCTACGAGCAGTACTTC.